This TCR beta chain emerged from a study of STAT5B mutations in CD4+ large granular lymphocyte leukemia. The method was immunoSEQ multiplex PCR; TCRdb's version includes in-frame clones alone and lacks a portion of them. The top ten hold under 0.4% of the sample, which has tens of thousands of clones, about four fifths seen once. Study-level results: Top patient clones used TRBV06 genes more often: 8/27 versus 2/35 in controls.

Points on this clone: The antigen is not known.

CDR1 SGHKS and CDR2 YYEKEE come from the germline V gene (reference sequence). V lost 4 bases, J lost 2 bases, and 13 bases lay in between. The CDR3 consists of 15 residues. The sequence was obtained from a human donor in good health. The gene calls are TRBV5-5 and TRBJ1-3, with D perhaps TRBD1 (5 bases). Source material: CD4+ T cells from blood buffy coats. CDR3 amino acids: CASSHPQGTGNTIYF. DNA of the CDR3: TGTGCCAGCAGCCATCCCCAGGGAACTGGAAACACCATATATTTT.